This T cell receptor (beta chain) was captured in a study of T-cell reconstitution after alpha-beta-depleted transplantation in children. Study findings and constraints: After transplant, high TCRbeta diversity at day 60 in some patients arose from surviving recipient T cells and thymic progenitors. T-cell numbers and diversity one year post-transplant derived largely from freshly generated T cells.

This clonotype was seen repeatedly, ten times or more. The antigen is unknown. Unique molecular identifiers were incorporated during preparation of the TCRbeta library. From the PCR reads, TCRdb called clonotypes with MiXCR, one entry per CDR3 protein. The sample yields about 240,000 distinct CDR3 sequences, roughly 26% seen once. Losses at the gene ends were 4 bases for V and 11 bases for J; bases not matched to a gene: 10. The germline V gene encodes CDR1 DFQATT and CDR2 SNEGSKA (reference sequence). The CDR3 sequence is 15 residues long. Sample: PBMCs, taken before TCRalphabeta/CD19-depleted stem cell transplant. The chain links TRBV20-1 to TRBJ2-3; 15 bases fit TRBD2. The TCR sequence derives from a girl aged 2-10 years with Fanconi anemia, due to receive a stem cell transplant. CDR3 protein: CSATQPGTSGRQQYF. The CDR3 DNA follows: TGCAGTGCTACCCAACCGGGGACTAGCGGGAGGCAGCAGTATTTT.